Below, 5 T cell receptor beta chains from the same sample are listed, as sequenced in a study of blood T cell repertoires in COVID-19 (dated by TCRdb to about 2020). Library preparation employed the immunoSEQ multiplex PCR assay. TCRdb's version of the immuneACCESS table is confined to in-frame rearrangements and falls short of the full clone set. An unresolved V gene accounts for under half of the shortfall where checked; the remainder is of unknown origin. The sample table shows about 120,000 clones, and about 80% are seen once. 3% to 4.5% of the sample comes from the top ten. Sequences were obtained from peripheral blood. These receptors all come from a woman of 80 years or more with acute or convalescent COVID-19.

CDR3 region: CASSPGTSTDTQYF. CDR3 in DNA: TGTGCCAGCAGCCCCGGGACTAGCACAGATACGCAGTATTTT. The chain employs TRBV7-6 and TRBJ2-3; weak D call: TRBD2 (6 bases). The CDR3 runs 14 residues. V was clipped by 5 bases and J by 0 bases, with 9 bases between them. Germline CDR1 SGHVS, CDR2 FNYEAQ.

The J gene is TRBJ1-2, the V gene TRBV7-2; TRBD1 might be the D (6 bases). The CDR3 sequence is 16 residues long. The V gene lost 1 base and the J gene lost 2 bases, with 14 bases spanning the gap. Germline V gene lookup returns CDR1 SGHTA and CDR2 FQGNSA. The DNA of the CDR3 is TGTGCCAGCAGCTTAGATCGGCAGGGGACCAACTATGGCTACACCTTC. It translates to CASSLDRQGTNYGYTF.

This rearrangement joins TRBV5-1 to TRBJ1-1; the match to TRBD1 covers 8 bases. The CDR3 runs to 14 residues. V shed 2 bases and J 1 base; nucleotides not matched to a gene: 1. Germline loops: CDR1 SGHRS, CDR2 YFSETQ. The CDR3 sequence: CASSFGQGNTEAFF. The DNA of the CDR3 is TGCGCCAGCAGCTTTGGACAGGGGAACACTGAAGCTTTCTTT.

This chain connects TRBV7-9 to TRBJ2-5; D unclear. With 5 bases removed from V and 9 bases from J, the gap between germline ends came to 16 bases. The CDR3 contains 13 residues. Germline CDR1 SEHNR, CDR2 FQNEAQ (reference sequence). The CDR3 DNA reads TGTGCCAGCAGCCTTGACACGATATCGGCCCAGTACTTC. This encodes CASSLDTISAQYF.

The chain couples TRBV7-6 to TRBJ1-2; 8 nucleotides match TRBD1. This CDR3 region has 14 residues. Germline V gene lookup returns CDR1 SGHVS and CDR2 FNYEAQ. V gave up 5 bases and J gave up 4 bases; unmatched junction bases: 6. CDR3 loop: CASSPSGQAYGYTF. As DNA, the CDR3 is TGTGCCAGCAGCCCGTCGGGACAGGCCTATGGCTACACCTTC.